A selection of T cell receptor beta chains follows, all from one sample in a study of cytomegalovirus exposure and HLA in healthy donors. Sequenced by immunoSEQ multiplex PCR; TCRdb stores in-frame clones only, minus some. The table includes roughly 120,000 clones, around 77% detected once. The sequencing sample was made of PBMCs. Receptor source: a woman aged 40-49 years in good health and CMV-seropositive. Each CDR3 is given with its conserved first and last residue. The order of the fields is V gene, J gene, CDR3 protein.

TRBV10-2	TRBJ2-7	CASSESTGGPYEQYF
TRBV7-2	TRBJ2-3	CASSFSGSRTDTQYF
TRBV4-1	TRBJ2-5	CASSQDLERTQYF
TRBV5-6	NA	CASSLGREQGYEQYF
TRBV4-1	TRBJ2-3	CASSHLLAGVTDTQYF
TRBV5-8	TRBJ1-4	CASSLGQGVNEKLFF
TRBV5-1	TRBJ1-6	CASSIQYNSPLHF
TRBV9	TRBJ1-2	CASSRDKSNYGYTF
TRBV29-1	TRBJ2-1	CSVELAGGPRGQQFF
TRBV6-1	TRBJ2-7	CASSASTSGPYEQYF
TRBV9	TRBJ2-2	CASSVGASRNTGELFF
TRBV18	TRBJ2-5	CASSPGQRETQYF
TRBV29-1	TRBJ2-3	CSAQGEGTDTQYF
TRBV18	TRBJ2-7	CASSATRTSDEQYF
TRBV30	TRBJ1-5	CAWSTGGNQPQHF
TRBV4-1	TRBJ2-1	CASSQELAASSGDEQFF
TRBV5-5	TRBJ2-5	CASSLAGTLTGGRETQYF
TRBV7-6	TRBJ1-2	CASSPAGQGVLYGYTF
TRBV5-1	TRBJ1-2	CASRPTGTDGYTF
TRBV5-1	TRBJ2-3	CASREGAPDTQYF
TRBV15	TRBJ2-7	CATSKLGARDTYEQYF
TRBV4-1	TRBJ1-4	CASSQVGQKREKLFF
TRBV30	TRBJ2-7	CAWSETGVTYEQYF
TRBV11-2	TRBJ2-7	CASSRVGTSVYEQYF
TRBV29-1	TRBJ2-1	CSVGGGAIASNEQFF
TRBV5-1	TRBJ2-3	CASSLSRAGLAGDTQYF
TRBV29-1	TRBJ2-1	CSAKPEGPNQQFF
TRBV28	TRBJ1-5	CASSLGVGGQGRRQPQHF
TRBV9	TRBJ2-2	CASSTTSRYQAGELFF